The present entry profiles one T cell receptor beta chain with its context. The data derive from a study of blood T cell repertoires in COVID-19. The wider study: The United States, Italy and Spain provided the acute and convalescent COVID-19 samples.

This CDR3 spans 17 amino acids. CDR1 and CDR2 from the germline V gene are LGHNA and YSLEER. The V end was cut by 0 bases, the J end by 0 bases, with 15 bases between. The Seattle patients joined while their infection was active and were tracked longitudinally afterward. Original methodology: By means of reference gene primer amplification, nucleated cell counts were estimated. Using immunoSEQ multiplex PCR, the repertoire was profiled, and TCRdb retains in-frame clones only, with some absent. V, J and clone size were drawn from that table, and D and trimming were deduced from the DNA. The top ten clones hold 3% to 3.5% of a sample with about 87,000 clones, roughly 84% of them seen once.

The chain recombines TRBV4-3 with TRBJ2-7; maybe TRBD2 (6 bases). The receptor was isolated from an elderly woman with COVID-19, enrolled during active disease. Input material: peripheral blood. As DNA, the CDR3 is TGCGCCAGCAGCCAAGAGATTAGCGGATGGAGCTCCTACGAGCAGTACTTC. It encodes CASSQEISGWSSYEQYF.